This T cell receptor (beta chain) appears in the sequencing data of a study of blood T cell repertoires in COVID-19. Data came from immunoSEQ multiplex PCR; TCRdb stores just in-frame clones and leaves some out. The top ten clones hold 2.6% of a sample with approximately 300,000 clones, 90% of them seen once. The ends lost 1 base at V and 4 bases at J; junction bases unmatched: 2. This CDR3 contains 13 residues. Looked up from germline, CDR1 is SQVTM and CDR2 is ANQGSEA. This clone was seen more than once but under ten times. The rearrangement links TRBV29-1 to TRBJ2-7; 9 positions agree with TRBD1. Input material: PBMCs or T cells enriched from blood (not recorded which). This clonotype originated in a man between 60 and 70 years old who had recovered from COVID-19. In DNA, the CDR3 is TGCAGCGTTGAAGCCGGGACAGGGTACGAGCAGTACTTC. It specifies CSVEAGTGYEQYF.